This T cell receptor beta chain is drawn from a study of cytomegalovirus exposure and HLA in healthy donors. Germline V gives CDR1 SGHTA, CDR2 FQGNSA. The CDR3 consists of 14 residues. V gave up 5 bases and J gave up 1 base, with 12 bases separating them. The PCR had 60 Vbeta and 13 Jbeta primers. TCRdb keeps only in-frame clones here, not all; method: immunoSEQ multiplex PCR. The repertoire holds approximately 210,000 clones, with about 76% as singletons. The chain recombines TRBV7-2 with TRBJ2-7; a possible D gene is TRBD1 (6 bases). Sample: PBMCs. The clonotype was recovered from a male donor in good health and CMV-seropositive. CDR3 sequence: CASSLTTGSYEQYF. CDR3 in DNA: TGTGCCAGCAGCCTCACGACAGGTTCCTACGAGCAGTACTTC.